Listed below are T cell receptor beta chains from one sample, sequenced in a study of beta chain features in type 1 diabetes. Sequencing was performed with immunoSEQ multiplex PCR; in TCRdb, only in-frame clones are kept and a portion is missing. The sample comprises about 700,000 clones, roughly 12% of which are singletons, and approximately 0.022% rests with the top ten. The sequenced sample was naive CD4+ T cells from blood. Receptor source: a man between 18 and 29 years old with type 1 diabetes. The CDR3 runs from the conserved cysteine through the conserved F or W. D genes are given only for firm matches. The size of a clone is reported for some rows only, either as once, few or many, or as a class for expanded clones.

CDR3 length,D gene,V gene,J gene,clone size,CDR3 DNA,CDR3 protein
15,.,TRBV7-8,TRBJ2-1,.,TGTGCCAGCAGCCATAGCGGTCATGCCTACAATGAGCAGTTCTTC,CASSHSGHAYNEQFF
15,TRBD2,TRBV7-2,TRBJ2-3,.,TGTGCCAGCGCCTGGGCGGGGGGTGGCACAGATACGCAGTATTTT,CASAWAGGGTDTQYF
13,TRBD1,TRBV4-1,TRBJ1-2,.,TGCGCCAGCAGCCATGAAACAGGGGTCGGCTACACCTTC,CASSHETGVGYTF
12,.,TRBV29-1,TRBJ1-5,.,TGCAGCGTCCGGGATGTAAATCAGCCCCAGCATTTT,CSVRDVNQPQHF
15,TRBD2,TRBV4-1,TRBJ2-1,few,TGCGCCAGCAGCCCCACTAGCGGGGGCCCGGTTGAGCAGTTCTTC,CASSPTSGGPVEQFF
15,.,TRBV9,TRBJ2-7,.,TGTGCCAGCAGCGTAGAAAAAGGGACCTTTTACGAGCAGTACTTC,CASSVEKGTFYEQYF
12,.,TRBV30,TRBJ1-6,few,TGTGCCTGGGAACCGGGTAATTCACCCCTCCACTTT,CAWEPGNSPLHF
12,.,TRBV30,TRBJ1-4,.,TGTGCCTGGAGCAGGGTTGGGGAAAAACTGTTTTTT,CAWSRVGEKLFF
14,.,TRBV7-6,TRBJ1-5,.,TGTGCCAGCAGCTCCGGACAGACGAATCAGCCCCAGCATTTT,CASSSGQTNQPQHF
11,.,TRBV28,TRBJ2-7,few,TGTGCCAGCAGCCAGGGACGATGGGAGTACTTC,CASSQGRWEYF
14,TRBD1,TRBV10-1,TRBJ1-4,.,TGCGCCAGCAGTCGAAACCGGGACAGCGAAAAACTGTTTTTT,CASSRNRDSEKLFF
14,.,TRBV5-1,TRBJ2-7,few,TGCGCCAGCAGCTTGGCACTTTCAGGTAACGAGCAGTACTTC,CASSLALSGNEQYF
16,.,TRBV4-2,TRBJ1-2,few,TGTGCCAGCAGCCAAGGACATACCCTAGCTAACTATGGCTACACCTTC,CASSQGHTLANYGYTF